What follows describes a single T cell receptor beta chain. Its recognized antigen is unknown. Within one base of it there is no much larger clone, and no base qualities were kept. TCRdb names Illumina HiSeq 1500 as the instrument used. TCRdb trimmed the raw reads at Q25, called clones with MiXCR and kept productive beta chains. CDR3 protein duplicates are merged, each entry listing the most common genes and DNA. This sample lists about half a million distinct CDR3 sequences; about 33% were detected once. The top ten hold about a sixth of the sample. The data belong to a study of T cell repertoires in cytomegalovirus infection (dated by TCRdb to about 2019). As for the study more broadly: Peptide stimulations targeted recently identified HLA-C-restricted CMV epitopes, whose presentation resists viral immunomodulation, together with well-studied HLA-B-restricted epitopes. Donor HLA type was relevant to the analysis, because carriage of CMV infection together with the matching HLA type was indicated by public TCR beta signatures.

The paper's findings and limits, for the study overall: Cumulative frequency of public TCR beta family members discriminated carriers of CMV infection plus the relevant HLA type in this cohort and an independent approximately 370-donor cohort. The ex vivo response was dominated by HLA-C-restricted CMV-specific TCR beta clonotypes, which also provided the single most frequent clonotype in two of eight donors.

The treatment or condition label here, explained by the study, means: in vitro stimulation with specific CMV peptide epitopes to enrich CMV-specific T cells. The V end gives up 0 bases and the J end 0 bases, leaving 4 bases in the junction not matched to a gene. CDR1 and CDR2, per the germline V gene, are SGHNT and YENEEA. The CDR3 goes from the cysteine to the phenylalanine over 17 residues. Only the CDR3 part of the read is kept: 51 bases, read in frame from the first base. The origin of this receptor is a human donor in good health (CMV status not recorded). Some clones in this sample may be carry-over from other donors' samples. Rearrangement joined TRBV11-3 to TRBJ2-2, with 7 bases in between that match TRBD1. This specimen consisted of cultured PBMCs, obtained from culture after CMV antigen stimulation. The nucleotide sequence is given as TGTGCCAGCAGCTTAGATGGGGGACAGTCGAACACCGGGGAGCTGTTTTTT. The resulting protein is CASSLDGGQSNTGELFF.